Listed here is a single T cell receptor (beta chain). The entry originates in a study of blood T cell repertoires in COVID-19. Per germline, CDR1 SGHVS and CDR2 FNYEAQ. This CDR3 comprises 16 residues. With 5 bases clipped from V and 1 base from J, the junction kept 7 bases outside the gene matches. Cohorts were determined from participant-reported clinical history. Exposed enrollees had met someone with a PCR-confirmed or clinician-diagnosed COVID-19 case at some point within the 2 weeks before study entry. Only in-frame clones appear in the TCRdb table, and some are missing; sequencing was by immunoSEQ multiplex PCR. Of fewer than 350,000 clones listed, about nine tenths are singletons.

The clonotype was recovered from a woman in her twenties or thirties who had been exposed to COVID-19. This chain joins TRBV7-6 and TRBJ2-5, with 10 bases matching TRBD1. Sequenced: PBMCs or T cells enriched from blood (not recorded which). CDR3 loop: CASSEWGQGFQETQYF. CDR3 sequence (DNA): TGTGCCAGCAGCGAGTGGGGACAGGGGTTCCAAGAGACCCAGTACTTC. The full variable domain, rest sourced from reference TRBV7-6 and TRBJ2-5, is GAGVSQSPRYKVTKRGQDVALRCDPISGHVSLYWYRQALGQGPEFLTYFNYEAQQDKSGLPNDRFSAERPEGSISTLTIQRTEQRDSAMYRCASSEWGQGFQETQYFGPGTRLLVL.